The entry below gives a single TCR beta chain sequence along with its context. Its antigen is currently not known. Qualities for individual bases were not recorded, and no much larger clone is one base off. The sample originates from a study of identical twins (TCRdb year 2016). The study in broad terms: To test whether fetal clonotypes persist, this study deep-sequenced TCR alpha and beta repertoires from monozygotic twins, from unrelated adults of various ages, and from cord blood. Replicate twin experiments were performed at different times using different library preparation protocols to rule out contamination. Here is what the overall study found, with its caveats: In beta out-of-frame sequences, excess twin sharing was weaker, because having fewer shared sequences lowered the signal-to-noise ratio. Compared with coincidental sharing between unrelated individuals, out-of-frame TCR alpha sequences shared between twins had an excess of sequences with low generation probability. Abundant cord blood beta clonotypes carried fewer insertions; young adult naive repertoires showed a weaker similar trend, while memory repertoires showed none. In monozygotic twins, recombination models systematically underestimated out-of-frame TCR alpha sharing, but the models matched the sharing seen between unrelated individuals. Invariant T cells such as MAIT and iNKT could partly confound zero-insertion analyses, though diverse VJ usage argued against this for most clonotypes. Because the same donors could not be followed over many years, the conclusions depended on cross-sectional statistical analysis.

Every donor in the study was a healthy Caucasian. The twin cohort consisted of three pairs of female monozygotic twins, all aged roughly 18 to 29 years. CD4+ and CD8+ T cell populations were isolated with positive isolation kits from Invitrogen. The library was produced with 5' RACE. TCRdb records Illumina HiSeq 2000 as the sequencer. A universal primer binding site was added through template switching, and the final cDNA carried a unique molecular identifier so that TCR cDNA molecules could be counted accurately. Specific primers in the conserved constant-segment region were used to synthesize first-strand cDNA for the TCR alpha and beta chains. To control for contamination, every cDNA library carried two barcodes: a SMART-Mk sample barcode plus Illumina barcodes. TruSeq adapter sequences and Illumina sample barcodes were added in two successive PCR steps. Sequencing of the TCR alpha and beta cDNA libraries was done on the Illumina HiSeq platform using custom primers. The source study handled its data this way. MiGEC processed the raw reads to extract unique molecular identifiers, while MiXCR was used to determine the CDR3 positions. Recombination models were inferred per individual with the repgenHMM and IGoR tools using an EM algorithm. Shared clonotype analysis was performed with the tcR package in R, normalizing sharing by the product of cloneset sizes. To study raw recombination free of thymic and clonal selection effects, out-of-frame nonproductive sequences were analyzed. TCRdb reprocessed the public reads (quality trimming at Q25 with fastp, clone calling with MiXCR) and kept in-frame beta chains. Every distinct CDR3 protein forms one entry, paired with its most common genes and DNA. The V and J calls were determined by TCRdb, not by the authors. The sample includes about 520,000 distinct CDR3 sequences, with roughly 21% observed a single time. About 0.99% of the sample lies in the top ten.

These data were also reused for a study on T cells expressing NK-cell markers. The second paper further reports: TCR beta-chain repertoires were profiled in sorted CD3+CD56+NKG2C+, CD3+CD56+NKG2C- and CD3+CD56-NKG2C+ T-cell subsets from seven or eight donors. Among the eight sequenced donors, seven were HCMV-seropositive and one was HCMV-seronegative. In several experiments an anti-gammadeltaTCR antibody was added to restrict sorting to alphabetaTCR-expressing T cells. In roughly 6 donors, the dominant CD3+CD56+NKG2C+ clonotypes were found to rank among the top 10 CD8+ clonotypes and to make up about 1.0-7.5% of CD8+ T cells. Those dominant clonotypes were again the most abundant among CD3+CD56-NKG2C+ cells in several donors, at about 25-60.1%. Whether the expanded NKG2C-expressing T cell clones were specific for HCMV antigens remained unclear. Randomly selected healthy volunteers, three men and five women, were used as the eight sequenced donors. HCMV serostatus was determined by detecting HCMV-specific IgG in serum with a commercial ELISA kit. MIGEC was used to demultiplex reads and group reads by UMI, and MiTCR was used to assemble and quantify clonotypes. To exclude erroneous sequences, only TCR cDNA sequences supported by at least two reads were retained. The tcR package was used for downstream repertoire analysis, and clonotypes were matched between fractions using CDR3 nucleotide sequence together with V segment. VDJmatch was used to annotate antigen specificity against VDJdb, with one amino acid substitution in CDR3 allowed.

The sequence was obtained from a woman in her late teens or twenties in good health. Sample: CD4+ T cells sorted from blood.

The CDR3 sequence is CASSIKTGPNEQFF. The DNA is as follows: TGTGCCAGCAGCATTAAGACAGGCCCCAATGAGCAGTTCTTC. Here the chain combines TRBV7-2 and TRBJ2-1; perhaps TRBD1 is the D gene, with 6 bases matching. The CDR3 holds 14 amino acids from the cysteine to the phenylalanine. Only the CDR3 DNA is retained, 42 bases long and in frame from the first base. CDR1 and CDR2 were assigned from the germline V gene as SGHTA and FQGNSA. V loses 5 bases, J loses 6 bases, and the germline ends lie 14 bases apart.